The 30 T cell receptor beta chains below come from one sample, sequenced in a study of blood T cells in healthy people across ages (dated by TCRdb to the mid-2010s). Receptor amplification or capture employed 5' RACE. Sequencing relied on an Illumina HiSeq 2500. A second PCR of about 6 to 11 cycles was performed with a sample-barcoded 5' primer and a J-beta primer mix. The public reads were reanalyzed by TCRdb: fastp trimming at Q25, MiXCR alignment, in-frame beta chains only. Every distinct CDR3 protein forms one entry, paired with its most common genes and DNA. The sample includes 1.2 million to 1.5 million distinct CDR3 sequences, with 42% observed a single time. 7.9% of the sample lies in the top ten. Sequenced material: blood. Source of these receptors: a woman aged 18 to 35 in good health.

Concerning this clonotype itself: This may be a read error, as it is one base from a much larger clone. This chain links TRBV3-1 with TRBJ1-4, with D unresolved. Germline V gives CDR1 LGHDT, CDR2 YNNKEL (reference sequence). The CDR3 loop spans 14 amino acids. Between the trimmed V and J ends, which lost 1 base and 7 bases, there was a span of 10 bases. The CDR3, as DNA: TGTGCCAGCAGCCAAGTGGGATATAGTGAAAAACTGTTTTTT. Translating it yields CASSQVGYSEKLFF.

The chain links TRBV5-6 to TRBJ1-2; D is unresolved. The CDR3 has 14 amino acids. Germline loops: CDR1 SGHDT, CDR2 YYEEEE. V lost 1 base to trimming and J lost 7 bases, with 14 bases between them. For the CDR3, the DNA is TGTGCCAGCAGCTTGCCCTCGGGGAATGGTGGCTACACCTTC. The encoded protein is CASSLPSGNGGYTF.

V gene TRBV10-2 combines with J gene TRBJ2-7; 8 nucleotides agree with TRBD1. The trim removed 6 bases at V and 0 bases at J, leaving 10 bases unmatched. Germline assignment: CDR1 WSHSY and CDR2 SAAADI. CDR3 length equals 16 residues. The CDR3, as DNA: TGCGCCAGCAGCGATAAGACAGGGGCCAGCTCCTACGAGCAGTACTTC. Translated, it gives CASSDKTGASSYEQYF.

This chain links TRBV7-2 with TRBJ2-7; possible D gene TRBD1, 5 bases. The CDR3 sequence is 15 residues long. The germline V gene has CDR1 SGHTA and CDR2 FQGNSA. The V end was cut by 0 bases, the J end by 6 bases, with 15 bases between. The CDR3 reads CASSLAGAPSAEQYF. The CDR3 DNA reads TGTGCCAGCAGCTTAGCAGGGGCACCTAGTGCCGAGCAGTACTTC.

This chain connects TRBV5-1 to TRBJ2-3; a possible D gene is TRBD2 (7 bases). The CDR3 length is 14 residues. The germline CDR1 and CDR2 sequences are SGHRS and YFSETQ. V was pared by 7 bases and J by 4 bases, with 16 bases between. The CDR3 DNA reads TGCGCCAGCGGGACGGGGGGCCGGGCAGATACGCAGTATTTT. It is translated as CASGTGGRADTQYF.

This chain links TRBV4-2 with TRBJ2-2; 8 positions agree with TRBD2. Looked up from germline, CDR1 is LGHNA and CDR2 is YNFKEQ. Unmatched junction bases numbered 18, after V lost 1 base and J lost 5 bases. The CDR3 runs 20 residues. CDR3 sequence: CASSQGLGRGGRVATGELFF. The CDR3 DNA reads TGTGCCAGCAGCCAAGGGTTAGGCCGGGGGGGCCGTGTTGCGACCGGGGAGCTGTTTTTT.

CDR3 region: CASSRDGEQFF. DNA for the CDR3: TGTGCCAGCAGCAGGGACGGTGAGCAGTTCTTC. This sequence joins TRBV11-2 and TRBJ2-1; D is perhaps TRBD1 or TRBD2 (5 bases each). The germline V and J ends were trimmed by 5 bases and 9 bases, with 8 bases remaining between them. This CDR3 has 11 amino acids. CDR1 SGHAT and CDR2 FQNNGV come from the germline V gene.

Turning to this clonotype: An end of the junction differs from the germline gene, which may be a read error. The CDR3 here is CAGSRLGQGFGSSYNEQFF. DNA of the CDR3: TGTGCCGGCAGTAGGCTCGGACAGGGGTTCGGTAGCTCCTACAATGAGCAGTTCTTC. J is TRBJ2-1 and V is TRBV6-1; 9 bases are a match to TRBD1. The CDR3 is 19 residues long. Germline assignment: CDR1 MNHNS and CDR2 SASEGT.

The V gene is TRBV12-3 or TRBV12-4, the J gene TRBJ1-2; TRBD1 is a possible D gene (5 bases). Trimming took 7 bases from V and 4 from J, leaving 16 bases between them. The CDR3 consists of 14 residues. The CDR3 spells CASTLTDGAYGYTF. As DNA, the CDR3 is TGTGCCAGCACCTTAACTGACGGGGCCTATGGCTACACCTTC.

The gene calls are TRBV7-2 and TRBJ2-1, with D perhaps matching TRBD2 (6 bases). Germline V CDR1 and CDR2: SGHTA, FQGNSA. This CDR3 is 15 amino acids long. The ends were cut back, 4 bases at V and 6 bases at J, with 16 bases in the middle. CDR3 coding DNA: TGTGCCAGCAGCTACGGGGACTTCCCTCCCAATGAGCAGTTCTTC. Protein: CASSYGDFPPNEQFF. Looking up the rest from reference TRBV7-2 and TRBJ2-1 gives the full variable domain: GAGVSQSPSNKVTEKGKDVELRCDPISGHTALYWYRQSLGQGLEFLIYFQGNSAPDKSGLPSDRFSAERTGGSVSTLTIQRTQQEDSAVYLCASSYGDFPPNEQFFGPGTRLTVL.

The J gene is TRBJ1-1, the V gene TRBV25-1; weak D call: TRBD1 (5 bases). CDR3 size: 14 residues. The V end lost 6 bases, the J end lost 0 bases, and 11 bases lay between the germline ends. Germline-derived CDR1 and CDR2 are MGHDK and SYGVNS. Here the CDR3 reads CASSRQNLNTEAFF. CDR3 sequence (DNA): TGTGCCAGCAGCAGACAGAATTTGAACACTGAAGCTTTCTTT.

The chain combines TRBV27 with TRBJ2-1; D is perhaps TRBD2 (5 bases). The CDR3 covers 16 residues. Germline lookup yields CDR1 MNHEY and CDR2 SMNVEV (reference sequence). The germline V and J ends were trimmed by 5 bases and 3 bases, with 17 bases remaining between them. DNA for the CDR3: TGTGCCAGCAGTCCCGGCGGAGGCTCTTTCTACAATGAGCAGTTCTTC. Encoded protein: CASSPGGGSFYNEQFF.

In DNA form, the CDR3 reads TGTGCCAGCAGCACCGGGACAGAATACGAGCAGTACTTC. Protein: CASSTGTEYEQYF. The rearrangement uses TRBV28 and TRBJ2-7; TRBD1 matches at 7 bases. Germline V gene lookup returns CDR1 MDHEN and CDR2 SYDVKM. This CDR3 is 13 amino acids long. Trimming removed 6 bases from V and 4 bases from J; junction bases left unmatched: 6. Complete variable domain (other parts from reference TRBV28 and TRBJ2-7): DVKVTQSSRYLVKRTGEKVFLECVQDMDHENMFWYRQDPGLGLRLIYFSYDVKMKEKGDIPEGYSVSREKKERFSLILESASTNQTSMYLCASSTGTEYEQYFGPGTRLTVT.

This clonotype was counted only a few times. The rearrangement uses TRBV20-1 and TRBJ2-7; D gene ambiguous. V gave up 5 bases and J gave up 6 bases, with 17 bases separating them. The CDR3 sequence is 13 residues long. The germline V gene encodes CDR1 DFQATT and CDR2 SNEGSKA (reference sequence). CDR3 DNA: TGCAGTGCTCCGGACGGCTATGGGATCGAGCAGTACTTC. Translating gives CSAPDGYGIEQYF.

The rearrangement joins TRBV30 to TRBJ2-1; D not certain. CDR3 size: 14 residues. Germline-derived CDR1 and CDR2 are GTSNPN and SVGIG (reference sequence). Trimming removed 8 bases from V and 3 bases from J, with 17 bases in between. The CDR3, as DNA: TGTGCCGGGATGCCGATCGACGGCTACAATGAGCAGTTCTTC. This gives the protein CAGMPIDGYNEQFF.

The chain links TRBV20-1 to TRBJ1-2; D ambiguous. V dropped 3 bases and J dropped 6 bases, with 5 bases sitting between them. Looked up from germline, CDR1 is DFQATT and CDR2 is SNEGSKA (reference sequence). CDR3 length: 10 residues. The CDR3 sequence: CSASENGYTF. CDR3 sequence (DNA): TGCAGTGCTAGCGAAAATGGCTACACCTTC.

Of note for this clonotype: Mismatch with germline at one junction end may stem from a read error. The gene calls are TRBV5-1 and TRBJ2-1; perhaps TRBD2 as D (7 bases). Germline V gives CDR1 SGHRS, CDR2 YFSETQ. The CDR3 has 16 residues. For the CDR3, the DNA is TGCGCCCGCAGCCTTGGGGGCGCGGGAGTTAATAATGAGCAGTTCTTC. Translating gives CARSLGGAGVNNEQFF.

CDR3 nucleotides: TGTGCCAGCAGGCTACGGGCTGGGGACAGCCGATCCTATGGCTACACCTTC. This translates into CASRLRAGDSRSYGYTF. The chain recombines TRBV27 with TRBJ1-2, with 7 bases lining up with TRBD1. The CDR3 extends over 17 amino acids. V lost 6 bases, J lost 4 bases, and 17 bases stayed unmatched. The germline gives CDR1 MNHEY, CDR2 SMNVEV (reference sequence).

The table lists this clonotype with a few counts. The J gene is TRBJ2-5, the V gene TRBV3-1; D is perhaps TRBD2 (5 bases). Trimming removed 0 bases from V and 1 base from J, with 9 bases in between. This CDR3 is 15 amino acids long. CDR1 and CDR2 (germline): LGHDT, YNNKEL (reference sequence). The CDR3 bases are TGTGCCAGCAGCCAAGAAGGGAGTCGCCAAGAGACCCAGTACTTC. It encodes CASSQEGSRQETQYF.

A few counts support this clonotype. The chain has TRBV20-1 and TRBJ2-7, with TRBD1 matching over 8 bases. Germline CDR1 and CDR2: DFQATT and SNEGSKA (reference sequence). The CDR3 totals 14 residues. V trimming: 1 base; J trimming: 3 bases; junction bases outside the gene matches: 5. Written as DNA, the CDR3 is TGCAGTGCTAGAGTGAGGACAGGGATCTACGAGCAGTACTTC. This gives the protein CSARVRTGIYEQYF.

The chain couples TRBV30 to TRBJ2-5, with a possible D match to TRBD1 (5 bases). The CDR3 loop spans 13 amino acids. CDR1 and CDR2 from the germline V gene are GTSNPN and SVGIG (reference sequence). The ends were cut back, 3 bases at V and 0 bases at J, with 8 bases in the middle. The CDR3 loop is CAWRRGYQETQYF. The CDR3 coding sequence is TGTGCCTGGAGAAGGGGCTACCAAGAGACCCAGTACTTC. Using reference TRBV30 and TRBJ2-5 for the parts outside the CDR3, the full variable domain is SQTIHQWPATLVQPVGSPLSLECTVEGTSNPNLYWYRQAAGRGLQLLFYSVGIGQISSEVPQNLSASRPQDRQFILSSKKLLLSDSGFYLCAWRRGYQETQYFGPGTRLLVL.

This clonotype was observed a handful of times. The chain joins TRBV12-3 or TRBV12-4 to TRBJ2-3; no definite D call. With 5 bases removed from V and 2 bases from J, the gap between germline ends came to 14 bases. The CDR3 is 15 amino acids. The CDR3 DNA is TGTGCCAGCAGTGCCGGCCGGAGTTTCACAGATACGCAGTATTTT. Translation gives CASSAGRSFTDTQYF.

V usage is TRBV27 and J usage is TRBJ1-2, with D possibly matching TRBD1 (5 bases). Per the germline V gene, CDR1 is MNHEY and CDR2 is SMNVEV (reference sequence). The CDR3 covers 15 residues. V was shortened by 2 bases and J by 5 bases, with 15 bases between the two germline ends. The CDR3 loop is CASSLEGRVKYGYTF. CDR3 sequence (DNA): TGTGCCAGCAGTTTAGAGGGCAGGGTTAAATATGGCTACACCTTC.

The V gene is TRBV4-2, the J gene TRBJ1-6; the D is unclear. V lost 0 bases, J lost 4 bases, and 13 bases lay in between. The CDR3 totals 17 residues. Germline V lookup: CDR1 LGHNA, CDR2 YNFKEQ. The CDR3 DNA reads TGTGCCAGCAGCCAAGATTCGGAGGCCCGTTATAATTCACCCCTCCACTTT. It encodes CASSQDSEARYNSPLHF.

The chain has TRBV20-1 and TRBJ1-5; 7 bases map to TRBD1. The V gene end was trimmed by 2 bases and the J gene end by 3 bases; junction bases not matched to a gene: 4. CDR1 DFQATT and CDR2 SNEGSKA come from the germline V gene (reference sequence). The CDR3 runs 14 residues. Here the CDR3 DNA reads TGCAGTGCTAGAAGGGGACAGCCCAATCAGCCCCAGCATTTT. Translating it yields CSARRGQPNQPQHF.

This clonotype has a count of ten or more. A much larger clone sits a single nucleotide away, making a read error possible. V and J are TRBV7-6 and TRBJ2-7; D tentatively reads TRBD1 or TRBD2 (5 bases each). Trimming pared 1 base from V and 0 bases from J, leaving 13 bases between. Looked up from germline, CDR1 is SGHVS and CDR2 is FNYEAQ. The CDR3 totals 16 residues. The CDR3 coding sequence is TGTGCCAGCAGCTTAGAGGGACGAGACAGCTCCTACGAGCAGTACTTC. Translated: CASSLEGRDSSYEQYF.

This clonotype was counted many times. The junction shows a germline mismatch at one end, possibly a read error. The chain joins TRBV5-1 to TRBJ2-1; no clear D. Germline V gene lookup returns CDR1 SGHRS and CDR2 YFSETQ. The CDR3 contains 14 residues. The CDR3 loop is CASSLEDSYNEQFF. DNA for the CDR3: TGTGCCAGCAGCTTAGAAGACTCCTACAATGAGCAGTTCTTC.

This clonotype was seen more than once but under ten times. The chain links TRBV6-1 to TRBJ2-7, with D hard to call. CDR3 length: 13 residues. In germline, CDR1 is MNHNS, CDR2 SASEGT. Deletions cut 0 bases from V and 3 bases from J, with 6 bases between. The CDR3 protein is CASSEAQIYEQYF. CDR3 coding DNA: TGTGCCAGCAGTGAAGCGCAAATCTACGAGCAGTACTTC.

This chain connects TRBV20-1 to TRBJ1-6; D call uncertain. Germline CDR1 DFQATT, CDR2 SNEGSKA (reference sequence). The V end lost 1 base, the J end lost 7 bases, and 17 bases lay between the germline ends. The CDR3 has 16 residues. The CDR3 loop is CSARAEWALENSPLHF. CDR3 sequence (DNA): TGCAGTGCTAGAGCTGAGTGGGCCTTGGAAAATTCACCCCTCCACTTT.

This chain uses TRBV12-3 or TRBV12-4 with TRBJ2-3, with D tentatively TRBD2 (5 bases). The V gene lost 7 bases and the J gene lost 4 bases, with 18 bases spanning the gap. This CDR3 contains 15 residues. The CDR3 sequence: CASTPTRTTADTQYF. CDR3 DNA: TGTGCCAGCACCCCCACTAGAACTACGGCAGATACGCAGTATTTT.